This T cell receptor (beta chain) derives from a study of shared T cell receptors in the human thymus. J gave up 2 bases and V 4 bases, and 11 bases lay outside the gene matches. CDR3 length: 17 residues. Germline V gene sequence: CDR1 SGHDN, CDR2 FVKESK. Using immunoSEQ multiplex PCR, the repertoire was profiled, and TCRdb retains in-frame clones only, with some absent. The table has about 500,000 clones, approximately 80% seen once. This sample was shared with a second study, whose subject was human thymus T cells. That investigation notes: The study used thymus tissue resected during corrective heart surgery. Usage of V and J genes appeared biased in thymic and blood repertoires.

The sample consisted of thymocytes. The sequence derives from a boy in the first two years of life with a congenital heart defect. The V call is TRBV14, the J call TRBJ1-1; 9 nucleotides line up with TRBD1. The DNA of the CDR3 is TGTGCCAGCAGCCTGACAGGGGGTGCTTATGGAAACACTGAAGCTTTCTTT. Its translation: CASSLTGGAYGNTEAFF.